A single sample is the source of the 27 T cell receptor beta chains below, sequenced in a study of cytomegalovirus exposure and HLA in healthy donors (dated by TCRdb to about 2017). The method behind the library was the immunoSEQ multiplex PCR assay. For the multiplex PCR, a mixture combining 60 forward primers for TCR Vbeta segments and 13 reverse primers for TCR Jbeta segments was used. TCRdb carries this immuneACCESS record with in-frame sequences only. Its versions omit some clonotypes, under half of them owing to an unresolved V gene in the studies checked, with the rest unexplained. The sample table on file contains about 210,000 clones. The biggest ten clones account for less than 1% of the sample. Input material: PBMCs. The receptors originated from a woman aged 25-40 years in good health and CMV-seropositive.

As to this clone: Other DNA sequences in this specimen translate into the identical CDR3. J is TRBJ2-7 and V is TRBV4-2; 11 bases line up with TRBD2. This CDR3 region has 15 residues. The germline CDR1 and CDR2 sequences are LGHNA and YNFKEQ. Losses at the gene ends were 0 bases for V and 4 bases for J; bases not matched to a gene: 2. The CDR3 loop is CASSQEGTSGYEQYF. The CDR3 DNA is TGTGCCAGCAGCCAAGAAGGGACTAGCGGTTACGAGCAGTACTTC.

This CDR3 reads CASSLNEVRRQETQYF. As DNA, the CDR3 is TGCGCCAGCAGCTTGAACGAGGTACGTCGGCAAGAGACCCAGTACTTC. V usage is TRBV5-1 and J usage is TRBJ2-5; D is ambiguous. This CDR3 contains 16 residues. Looked up from germline, CDR1 is SGHRS and CDR2 is YFSETQ. The V and J ends lost 1 base and 2 bases respectively, with 15 bases between them.

This rearrangement joins TRBV9 to TRBJ1-1, with 8 bases matching TRBD1. The CDR3 extends over 16 amino acids. Germline V gives CDR1 SGDLS, CDR2 YYNGEE. With 1 base clipped from V and 1 base from J, the junction kept 6 bases outside the gene matches. CDR3 in DNA: TGTGCCAGCAGCGTACAGGGGGCGAATTCGAACACTGAAGCTTTCTTT. Its translation: CASSVQGANSNTEAFF. The full variable domain, in which reference TRBV9 and TRBJ1-1 provide the parts outside the CDR3, is DSGVTQTPKHLITATGQRVTLRCSPRSGDLSVYWYQQSLDQGLQFLIQYYNGEERAKGNILERFSAQQFPDLHSELNLSSLELGDSALYFCASSVQGANSNTEAFFGQGTRLTVV.

The chain has TRBV4-3 and TRBJ2-2; D is uncertain. V lost 4 bases, J lost 2 bases, and 11 bases lay in between. CDR3 length: 15 amino acids. Germline V gene sequence: CDR1 LGHNA, CDR2 YSLEER. The DNA for the CDR3 is TGCGCCAGCAGCCCCTTAAACTCTAACACCGGGGAGCTGTTTTTT. Translation gives CASSPLNSNTGELFF.

This chain connects TRBV27 to TRBJ2-5; D possibly corresponds to TRBD2 (6 bases). This CDR3 contains 13 residues. Germline loops: CDR1 MNHEY, CDR2 SMNVEV (reference sequence). Trimming removed 6 bases at V and 5 bases at J, with 13 bases between. The CDR3 sequence: CASSLGRMETQYF. DNA for the CDR3: TGTGCCAGCAGCTTAGGGAGGATGGAGACCCAGTACTTC.

The J gene is TRBJ2-7, the V gene TRBV7-9; possible D gene TRBD1, 6 bases. Germline V gene data show CDR1 as SEHNR and CDR2 as FQNEAQ (reference sequence). With 0 bases removed from V and 5 bases from J, the gap between germline ends came to 14 bases. This CDR3 contains 15 residues. As DNA, the CDR3 is TGTGCCAGCAGCTTAGCGCTCGGGGACAAGGACGAGCAGTACTTC. Translating it yields CASSLALGDKDEQYF.

J is TRBJ1-1 and V is TRBV7-2, with 8 bases that match TRBD1. V lost 4 bases, J lost 1 base, and 5 bases stayed unmatched. Germline CDR1 SGHTA, CDR2 FQGNSA. The CDR3 totals 15 residues. The CDR3 region has the DNA TGTGCCAGCAGCTCGGGGGACAGGCGGAACACTGAAGCTTTCTTT. Translation: CASSSGDRRNTEAFF.

The chain uses TRBV20-1 and TRBJ1-2; tentative D call: TRBD1 (5 bases). The CDR3 is made up of 11 amino acids. The germline CDR1 and CDR2 sequences are DFQATT and SNEGSKA (reference sequence). V shed 2 bases and J shed 8 bases, with 9 bases lying between them. CDR3 residues: CSARTTGGYTF. CDR3 DNA: TGCAGTGCTAGAACAACAGGAGGCTACACCTTC.

The V gene is TRBV27, the J gene TRBJ2-3, with 7 bases matching TRBD2. Germline CDR1 MNHEY, CDR2 SMNVEV (reference sequence). The CDR3 loop spans 17 amino acids. V lost 5 bases to trimming and J lost 2 bases; unmatched junction nucleotides: 13. The CDR3 is CASSLRGGALITDTQYF. For the CDR3, the DNA is TGTGCCAGCAGTCTCCGGGGAGGGGCGCTTATCACAGATACGCAGTATTTT.

The J gene is TRBJ1-1, the V gene TRBV5-4; maybe TRBD1 (6 bases). The germline V and J ends were trimmed by 2 bases and 0 bases, with 14 bases remaining between them. Germline assignment: CDR1 SGHNT and CDR2 YYREEE (reference sequence). This CDR3 has 16 amino acids. The CDR3 sequence: CASSLGGPAMNTEAFF. The CDR3 bases are TGTGCCAGCAGCTTAGGGGGTCCGGCTATGAACACTGAAGCTTTCTTT.

J is TRBJ1-1 and V is TRBV9; a weak D match, TRBD1 (6 bases). The CDR3 is made up of 14 amino acids. Trimming pared 2 bases from V and 1 base from J, leaving 9 bases between. The germline CDR1 and CDR2 sequences are SGDLS and YYNGEE. The CDR3 nucleotides are TGTGCCAGCAGCGTGCCACAGGGGAACACTGAAGCTTTCTTT. It translates to CASSVPQGNTEAFF.

V and J are TRBV27 and TRBJ1-5; the D is unclear. Trimming cost V 1 base and J 10 bases, with 8 bases left between them. Per the germline V gene, CDR1 is MNHEY and CDR2 is SMNVEV (reference sequence). This CDR3 contains 12 residues. This chain's CDR3 is CASSLLEGPQHF. The CDR3 coding sequence is TGTGCCAGCAGTTTATTAGAGGGACCCCAGCATTTT.

The CDR3 DNA follows: TGTGCCAGTAGACGACAGGCTAGCAATCAGCCCCAGCATTTT. Translated, it gives CASRRQASNQPQHF. V usage is TRBV19 and J usage is TRBJ1-5, with D tentatively TRBD1 (6 bases). Germline lookup yields CDR1 LNHDA and CDR2 SQIVND (reference sequence). Trimming left V 6 bases short and J 0 bases short, with 9 bases between. This CDR3 is 14 amino acids long.

V is TRBV2 and J is TRBJ1-1; 8 nucleotides align to TRBD1. Trimming cost V 5 bases and J 1 base; bases outside gene matches: 6. Germline CDR1 SNHLY, CDR2 FYNNEI. This CDR3 region has 15 residues. CDR3 loop: CASSFRTGPNTEAFF. For the CDR3, the DNA is TGTGCCAGCAGTTTTCGGACAGGGCCGAACACTGAAGCTTTCTTT.

In nucleotides, the CDR3 is TGTGCCAGCAGCTCCTTCCCGGGACTAGCGGGAGGTAATGAGCAGTTCTTC. It specifies CASSSFPGLAGGNEQFF. The chain employs TRBV7-2 and TRBJ2-1; 15 nucleotides align to TRBD2. The V segment lost 4 bases and the J segment 7 bases; nucleotides outside the gene matches: 8. CDR3 length: 17 amino acids. The germline V gene encodes CDR1 SGHTA and CDR2 FQGNSA.

This chain connects TRBV20-1 to TRBJ2-5; D perhaps matches TRBD1 (5 bases). The CDR3 runs to 11 residues. Trimming pared 4 bases from V and 5 bases from J, leaving 8 bases between. The germline V gene has CDR1 DFQATT and CDR2 SNEGSKA (reference sequence). CDR3 in DNA: TGCAGTGCTATTAAGGGGGAGACCCAGTACTTC. The encoded protein is CSAIKGETQYF.

The chain joins TRBV15 to TRBJ2-7; 11 nucleotides align to TRBD2. With 0 bases clipped from V and 0 bases from J, the junction kept 4 bases outside the gene matches. CDR3 length: 17 amino acids. Germline CDR1 and CDR2: LNHNV and YYDKDF (reference sequence). The DNA of the CDR3 is TGTGCCACCAGCAGAGACATAGCGGGAGGGAGCTCCTACGAGCAGTACTTC. It encodes CATSRDIAGGSSYEQYF.

The chain links TRBV4-3 to TRBJ2-5; 12 bases align to TRBD1. CDR1 is LGHNA, CDR2 YSLEER, per germline. The CDR3 is made up of 15 amino acids. V dropped 0 bases and J dropped 11; count of bases not matched to a gene: 7. CDR3 nucleotide sequence: TGCGCCAGCAGCCAAGAGGGACAGGGGGCGCGGGAGCAGTACTTC. Encoded protein: CASSQEGQGAREQYF.

CDR3 protein: CASSAPTSGGAYNEQFF. In nucleotides, the CDR3 is TGTGCCAGCAGTGCCCCTACTAGCGGGGGCGCCTACAATGAGCAGTTCTTC. This chain links TRBV6-1 with TRBJ2-1, with 11 bases fitting TRBD2. The trim removed 4 bases at V and 2 bases at J, leaving 7 bases unmatched. CDR1 MNHNS and CDR2 SASEGT come from the germline V gene. This CDR3 spans 17 amino acids.

V usage is TRBV2 and J usage is TRBJ2-7; possibly TRBD1 for D (5 bases). The germline CDR1 and CDR2 sequences are SNHLY and FYNNEI. This CDR3 has 12 residues. Trimming took off 7 bases at V and 2 bases at J, with 9 bases between the two ends. CDR3 nucleotides: TGTGCCAGCACCTCGGACACCTACGAGCAGTACTTC. Protein product: CASTSDTYEQYF.

The chain joins TRBV6-5 to TRBJ1-1; D is unresolved. This CDR3 region has 13 residues. Per the germline V gene, CDR1 is MNHEY and CDR2 is SVGAGI. V was shortened by 6 bases and J by 7 bases, with 15 bases between the two germline ends. The CDR3 reads CASSQWSDIEAFF. CDR3 nucleotide sequence: TGTGCCAGCAGCCAATGGTCAGACATTGAAGCTTTCTTT.

The chain employs TRBV5-4 and TRBJ1-2, with TRBD1 identical over 7 bases. From germline, CDR1 is SGHNT and CDR2 YYREEE (reference sequence). The CDR3 contains 13 residues. V lost 5 bases to trimming and J lost 3 bases; unmatched junction nucleotides: 4. CDR3 residues: CASRAGTDYGYTF. The CDR3 bases are TGTGCCAGCAGGGCCGGGACAGACTATGGCTACACCTTC.

This chain links TRBV27 with TRBJ2-7; D may be TRBD2 (5 bases). The ends were cut back, 5 bases at V and 6 bases at J, with 17 bases in the middle. This CDR3 is 14 amino acids long. CDR1 and CDR2 from the germline V gene are MNHEY and SMNVEV (reference sequence). The CDR3 loop reads CASSPIETAGEQYF. DNA for the CDR3: TGTGCCAGCAGTCCGATCGAAACCGCGGGCGAGCAGTACTTC.

CDR3 nucleotide sequence: TGTGCCAGCAGCTTACACACAGGGCCCCAGTACTTC. Translation gives CASSLHTGPQYF. The V and J genes are TRBV7-8 and TRBJ2-5, with D possibly TRBD1 on 6 matching bases. Germline CDR1 is SGHVS and CDR2 is FQNEAQ. The CDR3 is 12 residues long. Deletions cut 2 bases from V and 9 bases from J, with 10 bases between.

The rearrangement joins TRBV2 to TRBJ2-5; TRBD2 matches 8 bases. The junction had 4 bases not matched to a gene; V was cut back by 0 bases and J by 4 bases. This CDR3 is built from 15 residues. Germline V gene data show CDR1 as SNHLY and CDR2 as FYNNEI. CDR3 nucleotide sequence: TGTGCCAGCAGTGAAGCGCTCGGGAGGGCAGAGACCCAGTACTTC. Encoded protein: CASSEALGRAETQYF.

This chain uses TRBV5-6 with TRBJ2-1, with TRBD1 identical over 8 bases. Germline V CDR1 and CDR2: SGHDT, YYEEEE. CDR3 size: 16 residues. The ends lost 0 bases at V and 6 bases at J; junction bases unmatched: 8. CDR3 region: CASSLGWGTGANEQFF. The CDR3 DNA is TGTGCCAGCAGCTTGGGTTGGGGGACAGGAGCCAATGAGCAGTTCTTC.

The genes are TRBV7-9 and TRBJ1-2; tentative D call: TRBD1 (6 bases). The V gene lost 4 bases and the J gene lost 4 bases, with 13 bases spanning the gap. Germline V CDR1 and CDR2: SEHNR, FQNEAQ (reference sequence). The length of the CDR3 is 14 residues. The DNA of the CDR3 is TGTGCCAGCAGCTCCGGACAGAATTTCTATGGCTACACCTTC. Protein sequence: CASSSGQNFYGYTF.